Below, 23 T cell receptor beta chains from the same sample are listed, as sequenced in a study of shared clonotypes between healthy human individuals. Sequencing used immunoSEQ multiplex PCR; TCRdb keeps in-frame clones, though not all of them. The table has over a million clones, around 74% seen once. The sequencing input was memory CD4+ T cells sorted from blood. Regarding subset: CD45RA-negative fraction. All receptors come from a man between 18 and 29 years old in good health.

V and J are TRBV7-2 and TRBJ2-1; perhaps TRBD2 as D (6 bases). The CDR3 is 16 residues long. Germline loops: CDR1 SGHTA, CDR2 FQGNSA. V was clipped by 3 bases and J by 2 bases, with 14 bases between them. DNA of the CDR3: TGTGCCAGCAGCTTTTTTGTGGGAGGAGCCTACAATGAGCAGTTCTTC. Its protein is CASSFFVGGAYNEQFF.

This chain uses TRBV28 with TRBJ2-7; D assignment may be TRBD1 or TRBD2 (5 bases each). The germline V gene has CDR1 MDHEN and CDR2 SYDVKM. There are 15 residues in the CDR3. V lost 5 bases and J lost 7, with 21 bases in between. CDR3 DNA: TGTGCCAGCAGTGAAAGGGACGGCGAGATCGGTGAGCAGTACTTC. This encodes CASSERDGEIGEQYF.

Only a few counts were recorded for this clone. The CDR3: CASSLTGMNTEAFF. For the CDR3, the DNA is TGTGCCAGCAGCCTGACAGGAATGAACACTGAAGCTTTCTTT. The genes are TRBV5-4 and TRBJ1-1, with a weak D call TRBD1 (6 bases). V lost 4 bases, J lost 0 bases, and 10 bases lay in between. CDR1 SGHNT and CDR2 YYREEE come from the germline V gene (reference sequence). This CDR3 region has 14 residues.

Of note for this clone: Other nucleotide sequences from this sample produce the same CDR3. This chain joins TRBV5-6 and TRBJ2-3; D might be TRBD2 (5 bases). V lost 2 bases to trimming and J lost 1 base, with 8 bases between them. The CDR3 runs to 14 residues. Germline CDR1 and CDR2: SGHDT and YYEEEE. CDR3 nucleotide sequence: TGTGCCAGCAGCTTCTGGCGGGGCACAGATACGCAGTATTTT. Amino acid sequence: CASSFWRGTDTQYF.

The sample holds one count of this clone. The V gene is TRBV30, the J gene TRBJ2-7; D remains ambiguous. V shed 3 bases and J shed 3 bases, with 15 bases lying between them. Germline V CDR1 and CDR2: GTSNPN, SVGIG (reference sequence). The length of the CDR3 is 14 residues. In nucleotides, the CDR3 is TGTGCCTGGAGCCCACAAGGGCCCTACTACGAGCAGTACTTC. This translates into CAWSPQGPYYEQYF. Together with reference TRBV30 and TRBJ2-7, the CDR3 gives the full variable domain: SQTIHQWPATLVQPVGSPLSLECTVEGTSNPNLYWYRQAAGRGLQLLFYSVGIGQISSEVPQNLSASRPQDRQFILSSKKLLLSDSGFYLCAWSPQGPYYEQYFGPGTRLTVT.

The chain has TRBV18 and TRBJ1-1, with unresolved D. This CDR3 spans 13 amino acids. Germline-derived CDR1 and CDR2 are KGHSH and LQKENI. Trimming left V 4 bases short and J 7 bases short, with 13 bases between. The CDR3 sequence is CASSQGNSGEAFF. CDR3 sequence (DNA): TGTGCCAGCTCACAAGGTAATTCGGGTGAAGCTTTCTTT. Variable domain in full (rest from reference TRBV18 and TRBJ1-1): NAGVMQNPRHLVRRRGQEARLRCSPMKGHSHVYWYRQLPEEGLKFMVYLQKENIIDESGMPKERFSAEFPKEGPSILRIQQVVRGDSAAYFCASSQGNSGEAFFGQGTRLTVV.

CDR3 sequence reads: CASSRKRGVGEFTDTQYF. CDR3 DNA: TGCGCCAGCAGCCGAAAAAGAGGCGTCGGGGAATTCACAGATACGCAGTATTTT. The chain carries TRBV4-3 and TRBJ2-3, with a weak D call TRBD2 (5 bases). V was pared by 4 bases and J by 2 bases, with 22 bases between. Germline V CDR1 and CDR2: LGHNA, YSLEER. The CDR3 runs 18 residues.

The chain recombines TRBV5-4 with TRBJ2-2; D is undetermined. Germline V gene sequence: CDR1 SGHNT, CDR2 YYREEE (reference sequence). The CDR3 is 15 residues long. The ends were cut back, 1 base at V and 2 bases at J, with 9 bases in the middle. The CDR3 protein is CASSLQGLNTGELFF. CDR3 sequence (DNA): TGTGCCAGCAGCTTGCAAGGGTTAAACACCGGGGAGCTGTTTTTT.

J is TRBJ2-3 and V is TRBV30; D not resolved. This CDR3 is 13 amino acids long. V dropped 2 bases and J dropped 2 bases, with 8 bases sitting between them. Germline loops: CDR1 GTSNPN, CDR2 SVGIG (reference sequence). The CDR3 here is CAWSRGFTDTQYF. The CDR3 DNA reads as TGTGCCTGGAGTCGTGGGTTCACAGATACGCAGTATTTT.

The rearrangement links TRBV25-1 to TRBJ2-5; tentative D call: TRBD1 (5 bases). CDR1 MGHDK and CDR2 SYGVNS come from the germline V gene. The CDR3 is 13 amino acids. V was pared by 6 bases and J by 1 base, with 9 bases between. Here the CDR3 reads CASRWGPQETQYF. CDR3 nucleotides: TGTGCCAGCAGATGGGGCCCCCAAGAGACCCAGTACTTC.

This clone has a single count. This sequence joins TRBV10-1 and TRBJ2-2, with D possibly TRBD1 on 5 matching bases. Germline V gives CDR1 WNHNN, CDR2 SYGVQD (reference sequence). The germline V and J ends were trimmed by 4 bases and 7 bases, with 16 bases remaining between them. The CDR3 is 15 residues long. The CDR3 loop reads CASSGPQGASGELFF. The CDR3, as DNA: TGCGCCAGCAGTGGACCCCAAGGGGCAAGCGGGGAGCTGTTTTTT.

The chain uses TRBV10-3 and TRBJ2-6, with D possibly called TRBD1 or TRBD2 (5 bases each). This CDR3 contains 16 residues. The germline V gene encodes CDR1 ENHRY and CDR2 SYGVKD. V gave up 10 bases and J gave up 0 bases, with 16 bases separating them. CDR3 coding DNA: TGTGCCACCTGGGACGTACTCTTCTCTGGGGCCAACGTCCTGACTTTC. Its protein is CATWDVLFSGANVLTF.

The chain links TRBV6-1 to TRBJ2-1; 7 bases line up with TRBD2. Unmatched junction bases numbered 7, after V lost 2 bases and J lost 0 bases. The CDR3 runs to 17 residues. Germline V lookup: CDR1 MNHNS, CDR2 SASEGT. CDR3 protein: CASSEPRRGSSYNEQFF. CDR3 DNA sequence: TGTGCCAGCAGTGAACCTCGGCGGGGGAGCTCCTACAATGAGCAGTTCTTC.

This chain joins TRBV5-4 and TRBJ2-1; 10 bases fit TRBD1. The CDR3 totals 15 residues. The V segment lost 3 bases and the J segment 3 bases; nucleotides outside the gene matches: 3. Germline-derived CDR1 and CDR2 are SGHNT and YYREEE (reference sequence). The CDR3 reads CASSWDRGDYNEQFF. The CDR3 DNA sequence: TGTGCCAGCAGCTGGGACAGGGGAGACTACAATGAGCAGTTCTTC.

The CDR3 sequence: CASSFRRKGSTDTQYF. The CDR3 nucleotides read TGTGCCAGCAGTTTTCGAAGAAAGGGGAGCACAGATACGCAGTATTTT. V and J are TRBV28 and TRBJ2-3; TRBD1 might be the D (5 bases). This CDR3 contains 16 residues. Trimming stripped 3 bases from V and 0 bases from J, with 13 bases between. The germline CDR1 and CDR2 sequences are MDHEN and SYDVKM.

The gene calls are TRBV7-9 and TRBJ2-5; tentative D call: TRBD2 (6 bases). V was pared by 3 bases and J by 7 bases, with 18 bases between. The CDR3 is made up of 15 amino acids. The germline V gene has CDR1 SEHNR and CDR2 FQNEAQ (reference sequence). The CDR3: CASSLVWAGLGTQYF. DNA of the CDR3: TGTGCCAGCAGCTTGGTGTGGGCGGGGCTCGGGACCCAGTACTTC. Together with reference TRBV7-9 and TRBJ2-5, the CDR3 gives the full variable domain: DTGVSQNPRHKITKRGQNVTFRCDPISEHNRLYWYRQTLGQGPEFLTYFQNEAQLEKSRLLSDRFSAERPKGSFSTLEIQRTEQGDSAMYLCASSLVWAGLGTQYFGPGTRLLVL.

The chain is built from TRBV18 and TRBJ1-4; 8 bases map to TRBD1. Losses at the gene ends were 1 base for V and 8 bases for J; bases not matched to a gene: 6. This CDR3 has 15 residues. CDR1 is KGHSH and CDR2 is LQKENI in the germline V gene. CDR3 amino acids: CASSPQGTGPEKLFF. CDR3 sequence (DNA): TGTGCCAGCTCACCACAAGGGACAGGTCCGGAAAAACTGTTTTTT.

This clone was counted many times. The chain couples TRBV5-5 to TRBJ2-1; 8 bases match TRBD2. V was pared by 3 bases and J by 7 bases, with 15 bases of the junction left unmatched. The V gene's germline CDR1 is SGHKS and CDR2 YYEKEE (reference sequence). This CDR3 spans 17 amino acids. The CDR3 here is CASSSGLAPRWGNEQFF. The CDR3 DNA reads TGTGCCAGCAGCTCTGGACTAGCTCCTCGATGGGGGAATGAGCAGTTCTTC.

This clone has just one count. The rearrangement links TRBV19 to TRBJ1-1, with a weak D call TRBD1 (5 bases). Germline V gene sequence: CDR1 LNHDA, CDR2 SQIVND (reference sequence). CDR3 length equals 16 residues. V gave up 5 bases and J gave up 4 bases, with 20 bases separating them. CDR3 DNA: TGTGCCAGTAGTCCTACCCCGGGGCGTTATTCCACTGAAGCTTTCTTT. Its protein is CASSPTPGRYSTEAFF.

The chain employs TRBV29-1 and TRBJ2-1, with 7 bases that match TRBD2. Losses at the gene ends were 5 bases for V and 13 bases for J; bases not matched to a gene: 8. The CDR3 spans 11 residues. Germline V CDR1 and CDR2: SQVTM, ANQGSEA. The CDR3 bases are TGCAGCGTTAGCGGGGAGACGTCTCAGTTCTTC. As protein: CSVSGETSQFF.

On this clone: Other DNA sequences within the sample encode an identical CDR3. The V and J genes are TRBV19 and TRBJ1-5; D is undetermined. The V gene's germline CDR1 is LNHDA and CDR2 SQIVND (reference sequence). The CDR3 is 15 residues long. The V end lost 1 base, the J end lost 4 bases, and 11 bases lay between the germline ends. The CDR3 is CASSIAGSGNQPQHF. DNA of the CDR3: TGTGCCAGTAGTATAGCGGGCAGTGGGAATCAGCCCCAGCATTTT.

This rearrangement joins TRBV18 to TRBJ2-5, with TRBD2 matching over 10 bases. The CDR3 has 15 residues. Germline trimming cut 3 bases from V and 0 bases from J; bases unmatched to any gene: 1. From germline, CDR1 is KGHSH and CDR2 LQKENI. In DNA form, the CDR3 reads TGTGCCAGCTCACCGCTAGCGGGGGACCAAGAGACCCAGTACTTC. This encodes CASSPLAGDQETQYF. Combining the CDR3 with reference TRBV18 and TRBJ2-5 gives the whole variable domain NAGVMQNPRHLVRRRGQEARLRCSPMKGHSHVYWYRQLPEEGLKFMVYLQKENIIDESGMPKERFSAEFPKEGPSILRIQQVVRGDSAAYFCASSPLAGDQETQYFGPGTRLLVL.

This clone was recorded at least ten times. The gene calls are TRBV30 and TRBJ1-3; 7 bases fit TRBD1. Unmatched junction bases numbered 10, after V lost 1 base and J lost 4 bases. CDR3 length equals 16 residues. CDR1 is GTSNPN and CDR2 is SVGIG in the germline V gene (reference sequence). CDR3 in amino acids: CAWSGLTGFGGNTIYF. DNA of the CDR3: TGTGCCTGGAGTGGGTTGACAGGGTTCGGGGGAAACACCATATATTTT.